Here is one TCR beta chain with its context. Its antigen is not identified. The sample originates from a study of somatic mutations in cytotoxic T cells in rheumatoid arthritis. The study, taken as a whole, reports: Healthy controls did not share the age-linked increase in CD8+ clonality seen in rheumatoid arthritis patients. Patients with a largest CD8+ clone exceeding 20% of CD8+ cells numbered about an eighth of the roughly 60. Patients with rheumatoid arthritis showed a slight underrepresentation of TRBV07, a finding that was never subjected to any adjustment for multiple comparisons.

V trimming: 1 base; J trimming: 8 bases; junction bases outside the gene matches: 10. The CDR3 has 16 residues. Germline-derived CDR1 and CDR2 are SGHAT and FQNNGV. Repertoires were generated with immunoSEQ multiplex PCR, while TCRdb's copy carries only in-frame clones and drops some. The sample consists of 8,500 to 11,000 clones, over 75% of them appearing once. CD4+ and CD8+ cells were isolated by positive magnetic bead selection, with purity checked by flow cytometry. This sequence originates from a woman between 45 and 65 years old in good health. The chain couples TRBV11-2 to TRBJ2-4; 8 bases fit TRBD1. Material: CD8+ T cells sorted from blood. The CDR3 sequence: CASSLVTGVREHIQYF. CDR3 coding DNA: TGTGCCAGCAGCTTAGTGACAGGGGTTCGGGAGCACATTCAGTACTTC.